This TCR beta chain was captured by sequencing in a study of blood T cell repertoires in COVID-19. Across the study: The origin of the acute and convalescent COVID-19 samples was the United States, Italy and Spain. PBMCs, B-cell-depleted T cells, or T cells were the source of the cDNA or gDNA that made up the material.

Per the study methods: Amplification with reference gene primers provided the estimates of nucleated cell counts. The repertoire was sequenced with immunoSEQ multiplex PCR; TCRdb's copy has only in-frame clones and lacks some. The V and J calls and the clone size are those of that table, but D and trimming were determined from the DNA. The sample includes over 130,000 clones, about nine tenths of them seen just once. Germline values: CDR1 SEHNR, CDR2 FQNEAQ (reference sequence). The V end lost 4 bases, the J end lost 2 bases, and 12 bases lay between the germline ends. The CDR3 contains 14 residues. The receptor's source is a woman aged 55-75 years with active or convalescent COVID-19. The chain has TRBV7-9 and TRBJ2-7, with D tentatively TRBD2 (7 bases). What was sequenced was peripheral blood. CDR3 sequence reads: CASSWGGQAYEQYF. The CDR3 DNA is TGTGCCAGCAGCTGGGGGGGGCAGGCCTACGAGCAGTACTTC.